This T cell receptor beta chain was retrieved from a study of identifying expanded T cells in peripheral blood. Overall study results and limits: Two-week clone count variance significantly increased as total template count grew.

Libraries were prepared by immunoSEQ multiplex PCR; TCRdb keeps only in-frame clonotypes and omits some of them. The profile shows tens of thousands of clones, about 85% of them singletons. The CDR3 consists of 13 residues. V was trimmed by 2 bases and J by 3 bases, leaving 8 bases between them. Germline values: CDR1 SGHAT, CDR2 FQNNGV. This clone came up a few times. As yet, its antigen is unknown. The chain links TRBV11-2 to TRBJ2-7, with D possibly being TRBD1 (5 bases). The receptor was derived from a person between 18 and 75 years old in good health. The sample taken for sequencing was blood. The CDR3 sequence: CASSLLQDYEQYF. The CDR3 DNA follows: TGTGCCAGCAGCTTATTACAGGACTACGAGCAGTACTTC.